This T cell receptor (beta chain) is from a study of tissue T cells after allogeneic stem cell transplantation. Only in-frame clones appear in the TCRdb table, and some are missing; sequencing was by immunoSEQ multiplex PCR. Among 5,500 to 8,000 clones listed, around 61% were seen once. This CDR3 region has 15 residues. Per the germline V gene, CDR1 is MNHNY and CDR2 is SVGAGI (reference sequence). V was trimmed by 5 bases and J by 6 bases, leaving 17 bases between them. Note on this clone: What it binds is not known.

Study-wide results and caveats: Few T cell clones were shared across patients, but motif clusters showed tissue-specific shared signatures. In patients and mice, blood and spleen missed much of tissue repertoire. The patient cohort was small and clinically heterogeneous, with limited sampling depth. TCR repertoires tracked anatomic similarity, regardless of disease or transplant status.

The specimen was duodenum tissue, collected at autopsy. This TCR derives from a female donor at least 60 years old with lung cancer. This chain joins TRBV6-6 and TRBJ1-5; possibly TRBD1 for D (5 bases). The CDR3 spells CASSIGGGFGQPQHF. The CDR3, as DNA: TGTGCCAGCAGTATTGGGGGGGGGTTCGGTCAGCCCCAGCATTTT.